This section outlines one T cell receptor (beta chain) sequence together with its context. Its target is not known. For repertoire sequencing, the TCR beta CDR3 regions were amplified from RNA transcripts. A first-round RT-PCR used HTBI primers, followed by a second-round multiplex PCR. TCRdb processed the multiplex PCR reads anew with MiXCR; each CDR3 protein has one entry. The table includes over a million distinct CDR3 sequences, around a third detected once. These data come from a study of Graves' ophthalmopathy and Graves' hyperthyroidism. Whole-study findings and limits: Ophthalmopathy progression was predicted by the model at 70.59% sensitivity and approximately 72% specificity.

CDR1 and CDR2 from the germline V gene are MDHEN and SYDVKM. CDR3 size: 14 residues. The V and J ends lost 8 bases and 5 bases respectively, with 18 bases between them. Diagnostic conclusions were grounded in clinical symptoms, serum thyroxine, TRAb, thyroid ultrasound and orbital computed tomography. Sample: peripheral blood or thyroid tissue (not recorded which). The TCR sequence derives from an adult man with Graves' hyperthyroidism. V gene TRBV28 combines with J gene TRBJ2-5; D perhaps matches TRBD2 (5 bases). In DNA, the CDR3 is TGTGCCAGCCTCCCGCGAGGGATGGGGGAGACCCAGTACTTC. This encodes CASLPRGMGETQYF.